This T cell receptor (beta chain) was found in a study of control samples from healthy donors and cancer patients. TCRdb's copy holds only in-frame clones and misses some; the assay was immunoSEQ multiplex PCR. The sample shows tens of thousands of clones, about 90% of them seen only once. The germline CDR1 and CDR2 sequences are MDHEN and SYDVKM. CDR3 length equals 16 residues. With 6 bases removed from V and 3 bases from J, the gap between germline ends came to 20 bases. This rearrangement joins TRBV28 to TRBJ1-2; weak D call: TRBD1 (5 bases). The sequence was obtained from a woman between 50 and 59 years old in good health. Source material: blood. CDR3 residues: CASSNGATVFYYGYTF. Here the CDR3 DNA reads TGTGCCAGCAGCAACGGCGCGACAGTTTTTTACTATGGCTACACCTTC.